A selection of T cell receptor beta chains follows, all from one sample in a study of Ad26.COV2.S vaccination and SARS-CoV-2 variants. TCRdb's copy holds only in-frame clones and misses some; the assay was immunoSEQ multiplex PCR. The profile shows some 400,000 clones, around 89% of them singletons. The source was peripheral blood, collected in a trial of Ad26.COV2.S vaccine versus placebo. The receptors stem from a person between 18 and 65 years old who received the Ad26.COV2.S COVID-19 vaccine or a placebo. The CDR3 runs from the conserved cysteine through the conserved F or W. D genes are given only for firm matches. Clone size appears in some rows only: once, few, many, or a class for an expanded clone.

V	D	J	size	DNA	CDR3
TRBV6-6	-	TRBJ1-2	-	TGTGCCAGCAGTTACGGTAACTATGGCTACACCTTC	CASSYGNYGYTF
TRBV15	TRBD2	TRBJ2-7	once	TGTGCCACCAGCAGAGAACTAGCGGGAGGCTACGAGCAGTACTTC	CATSRELAGGYEQYF
TRBV4-1	TRBD2	TRBJ2-1	once	TGCGCCAGCAGCCAAGGGCGGGCTAGCGGGAGGTTTCACAATGAGCAGTTCTTC	CASSQGRASGRFHNEQFF
TRBV27	TRBD1	TRBJ2-2	-	TGTGCCAGCAGTCATCCCAGGGGGAGATCGGCGGGGGAGCTGTTTTTT	CASSHPRGRSAGELFF
TRBV11-3	-	TRBJ1-6	few	TGTGCCAGCAGCTTCCCCGACAGGTTGGGCCATTCACCCCTCCACTTT	CASSFPDRLGHSPLHF
TRBV5-1	-	TRBJ2-7	-	TGCGCCAGCAGCTTGGAAGGGCAGGGCCTCTACGAGCAGTACTTC	CASSLEGQGLYEQYF
TRBV3-1/TRBV3-2	-	TRBJ1-2	once	TGTGCCAGCAGCCAAGTCCGCGGAGGCGGTGGTGGCTACACCTTC	CASSQVRGGGGGYTF
TRBV6-5	-	TRBJ2-5	-	TGTGCCAGCAGGTCGCGGGTGGGAGGCCAAGAGACCCAGTACTTC	CASRSRVGGQETQYF
TRBV15	-	TRBJ1-1	-	TGTGCCACCAACCACAGGGAAGGGGACACTGAAGCTTTCTTT	CATNHREGDTEAFF
TRBV6-5	-	TRBJ1-1	-	TGTGCCAGCAAAAACAACAGGAGGGATGAAGCTTTCTTT	CASKNNRRDEAFF
TRBV7-2	-	TRBJ2-1	-	TGTGCCAGCAGCTTAGCGTGGGCTCACAATGAGCAGTTCTTC	CASSLAWAHNEQFF
TRBV6-6	-	TRBJ2-1	-	TGTGCCAGCAGCCGCGGACAGCAAGGCAGGTGGAATGAGCAGTTCTTC	CASSRGQQGRWNEQFF
TRBV5-1	-	TRBJ2-3	-	TGCGCCAGCAGCCCCGGCGGGGGCCGGCCAGATACGCAGTATTTT	CASSPGGGRPDTQYF
TRBV19	-	TRBJ2-2	-	TGTGCCAGTAGTGTGGACAGTTTCACCGGGGAGCTGTTTTTT	CASSVDSFTGELFF
TRBV7-9	TRBD1	TRBJ2-5	-	TGTGCCAGCAGTCCCCAGGGGGCCCAGGGTTGGGAGACCCAGTACTTC	CASSPQGAQGWETQYF
TRBV5-1	TRBD2	TRBJ2-3	-	TGCGCCAGCAGCCCCCTAGCGGGAGGGCCGCTCGGCACAGATACGCAGTATTTT	CASSPLAGGPLGTDTQYF
TRBV11-3	-	TRBJ2-1	-	TGTGCCAGCAGCTTAGATAAAAGGCAGCAGTTCTTC	CASSLDKRQQFF
TRBV19	-	TRBJ1-1	-	TGTGCCAGTAGCCTCGAGCCAAAGGACACTGAAGCTTTCTTT	CASSLEPKDTEAFF
TRBV19	TRBD1	TRBJ2-7	-	TGTGCCAGTAGCTTTAACAGGGGGCCGAGCGAGCAGTACTTC	CASSFNRGPSEQYF
TRBV10-3	-	TRBJ1-3	-	TGTGCCATCAGTGAACGAGAGACTCAGTCTGGAAACACCATATATTTT	CAISERETQSGNTIYF
TRBV30	TRBD1	TRBJ2-7	-	TGTGCCTGGATTAAACCGACAGGGAGAGACGAGCAGTACTTC	CAWIKPTGRDEQYF
TRBV7-2	-	TRBJ2-5	-	TGTGCCAGCAGCTTAGGAGCAGGCGGAGGGGAGACCCAGTACTTC	CASSLGAGGGETQYF
TRBV2	-	TRBJ2-7	once	TGTGCCAGCAGTGAATCACAACCCAACACCTACGAGCAGTACTTC	CASSESQPNTYEQYF
TRBV7-2	TRBD2	TRBJ2-1	once	TGTGCCAGCAGCTTAGAAAGACTAGCGGGAGGGCCTTGGTGGAATGAGCAGTTCTTC	CASSLERLAGGPWWNEQFF
TRBV11-2	-	TRBJ2-1	-	TGTGCCAGCAGTCAGGTAGCGACAATCTACAATGAGCAGTTCTTC	CASSQVATIYNEQFF
TRBV27	TRBD1	TRBJ2-7	-	TGTGCCAGCCGCCCCGGGACAGGGATCTACGAGCAGTACTTC	CASRPGTGIYEQYF
TRBV28	-	TRBJ2-6	-	TGTGCCAGCAGTCCGCCCAGGGCTGGGGCCAACGTCCTGACTTTC	CASSPPRAGANVLTF
TRBV5-1	TRBD1	TRBJ2-7	-	TGCGCCAGCAGCTCCCAAGGACAGGCCTCGCAGCAGTACTTC	CASSSQGQASQQYF
TRBV11-2	TRBD2	TRBJ2-1	-	TGTGCCAGCAGCCCAGGGACTAGCGGGTATCGTTGGGAGCAGTTCTTC	CASSPGTSGYRWEQFF
TRBV9	TRBD1	TRBJ2-5	-	TGTGCCAGCACGCAGGGGGCTAACCAAGAGACCCAGTACTTC	CASTQGANQETQYF
TRBV7-3	-	TRBJ2-5	-	TGTGCCAGCAGCTTAGGAGGAAAAGAGACCCAGTACTTC	CASSLGGKETQYF
TRBV7-9	TRBD1	TRBJ2-7	-	TGTGCCAGCAGCCTCGGGACAGGGGCCTACGAGCAGTACTTC	CASSLGTGAYEQYF
TRBV7-9	-	TRBJ1-5	-	TGTGCCAGCAGCCAAGACGGGGCAGGAAGTCAGCCCCAGCATTTT	CASSQDGAGSQPQHF
TRBV19	-	TRBJ1-5	few	TGTGCCAGTAGTATGGGAGGGCATAGCAATCAGCCCCAGCATTTT	CASSMGGHSNQPQHF
TRBV29-1	TRBD2	TRBJ2-1	-	TGCAGCGTTCTGGGGACTAGCGTTAATGAGCAGTTCTTC	CSVLGTSVNEQFF
TRBV4-3	TRBD1	TRBJ2-4	-	TGCGCCAGCAGCCAAGGGACAGGGCCGGCCAAAAACATTCAGTACTTC	CASSQGTGPAKNIQYF
TRBV11-3	-	TRBJ2-3	-	TGTGCCAGCAGCCCCTCCTCAGGGGCCAACACAGATACGCAGTATTTT	CASSPSSGANTDTQYF
TRBV7-2	-	TRBJ1-5	-	TGTGCCAGCAGCTTAGCGCGGGCGGATAGCAATCAGCCCCAGCATTTT	CASSLARADSNQPQHF
TRBV28	TRBD2	TRBJ2-7	-	TGTGCCAGCAGTTCTTTTGGGACTAGCGGGTCCTACGAGCAGTACTTC	CASSSFGTSGSYEQYF
TRBV6-1	TRBD1	TRBJ2-7	-	TGTGCCAGCAGTGAAGTGGGACAGAGCTCCTACGAGCAGTACTTC	CASSEVGQSSYEQYF
TRBV7-3	-	TRBJ2-1	once	TGTGCCAGCAGTATAAACAGGGATCACAATGAGCAGTTCTTC	CASSINRDHNEQFF
TRBV7-2	-	TRBJ2-7	-	TGTGCCAGCAGCTTATTCTCAGGGGATAACGAGCAGTACTTC	CASSLFSGDNEQYF
TRBV5-1	-	TRBJ2-1	-	TGCGCCAGCAGCTTGGCGAAGGGGTGGGGCAGAACCCCCCAAAATGAGCAGTTCTTC	CASSLAKGWGRTPQNEQFF
TRBV6-6	TRBD1	TRBJ1-1	-	TGTGCCAGCAGCTTGGACAGGGCGACTGAAGCTTTCTTT	CASSLDRATEAFF
TRBV15	-	TRBJ1-4	once	TGTGCCACCAGCAGTGCCGTGGGGCAGCTTGCAACTAATGAAAAACTGTTTTTT	CATSSAVGQLATNEKLFF
TRBV9	TRBD1	TRBJ2-5	-	TGTGCCAGCAGCACCGGGACAGGGCAAGAGACCCAGTACTTC	CASSTGTGQETQYF
TRBV4-3	-	TRBJ2-5	-	TGCGCCAGCAGCAGACGCGTAGAGCTGGGAGAGACCCAGTACTTC	CASSRRVELGETQYF
TRBV4-2	TRBD2	TRBJ2-1	-	TGTGCCAGCAGCCAAGACGGGACTAGCGGTTACAATGAGCAGTTCTTC	CASSQDGTSGYNEQFF
TRBV7-9	TRBD1	TRBJ2-7	few	TGTGCCAGCAGCTCCCCGACAGGGCATAAGGGCGAGCAGTACTTC	CASSSPTGHKGEQYF
TRBV28	-	TRBJ1-2	-	TGTGCCAGCAGGCGACAGTTTAATGGCTACACCTTC	CASRRQFNGYTF